Detailed here is one T cell receptor beta chain. Its antigen remains unidentified. No much larger clone exists at a distance of one base, and base qualities are not known. At the DNA level, this CDR3 is encoded by other sequences in the same sample as well. CDR1 is given as KGHSH and CDR2 as LQKENI, both from the germline V gene. The cysteine opens and the phenylalanine closes a CDR3 of 15 amino acids. Left in the record is the CDR3 DNA by itself, 45 bases read in frame from the first base. V is cut by 3 bases and J by 2 bases, and the space between the germline ends is 10 bases. TCRbeta CDR3 regions were amplified from genomic DNA using the immunoSEQ Assay, a bias-controlled multiplex PCR. The study's own analysis went as follows. Nucleated cell counts per sample were estimated from amplification of reference gene primers within the assay. To quantify the absolute abundance of each unique TCRbeta CDR3 rearrangement, sequence reads were collapsed and filtered. For each sample, productive Simpson clonality was calculated as the square root of Simpson's diversity index across productive rearrangements. TCRdb took this table from immuneACCESS and kept in-frame rearrangements with V and J called. Such tables lack part of the clones; where checked against another copy, unresolved V genes explain under half of the gap, and the rest is unexplained. V, J and clone size are those of that table, while D and trimming were read from the DNA. The sample table contains around 250,000 clones; only one count was recorded for about 90% of them. Jointly, the top ten make up 4.1% of the sample.

This sample is part of a study of blood T cell repertoires in COVID-19 (dated by TCRdb to 2019 to 2021). For the wider study: The collaborator samples originated in the United States, Italy and Spain and spanned the acute and convalescent phases of COVID-19. The samples were drawn from the first 160 participants of the ongoing ImmuneRACE study and from about 1,200 subjects provided by 6 global collaborators. The prospective study material was composed of cDNA or gDNA derived from T cells, B-cell-depleted T cells, or PBMCs. A freely available public database, intended as a resource for researchers studying the immune response to SARS-CoV-2, is where the repertoires were released. Nearly every sample came with metadata listing a de-identified subject ID, COVID-19 status, age in years and sex. Where available, HLA class I and class II types were obtained from metadata supplied by the sample provider rather than from assay-based typing. Subjects who had been exposed to COVID-19, were actively infected with it, or had recovered from it provided the deeply sampled blood TCRbeta repertoires that made up the dataset.

Overall results and qualifications from the work: The quantity of clinical and demographic metadata differed by source and by participant and was supplied without curation.

Participants in the prospective study were aged roughly 18 to 100 years, lived in about two dozen United States geographic areas, and enrolled through a virtual design. Cohort assignment in the prospective study relied on participant-reported clinical history from a screening survey and a study questionnaire. In the prospective study, mobile phlebotomists collected whole blood, serum and a nasopharyngeal or oropharyngeal swab from each participant. Prospective study participants could optionally give additional blood draws and questionnaires over an approximately two-month period. Blood samples from the prospective study were shipped frozen or at room temperature prior to DNA extraction.

Here the chain combines TRBV18 and TRBJ2-2; matching of 6 bases hints at TRBD2 as the D gene. Sequencing used PBMCs or T cells enriched from blood (not recorded which). This receptor was obtained from a woman under 40 with acute COVID-19. The DNA reads TGTGCCAGCTCACCGCCGGGACTTAACACCGGGGAGCTGTTTTTT. This yields the protein CASSPPGLNTGELFF.